The 17 T cell receptor beta chains given below trace back to one sample, sequenced in a study of tumor-infiltrating lymphocytes in primary liver carcinoma (dated by TCRdb to the late 2010s). Sequencing was carried out with an Illumina HiSeq 2500. Starting from approximately 500 ng total RNA, TCRbeta-specific cDNA was produced by reverse transcription with a constant-region primer and ProtoScript II reverse transcriptase. TCRbeta libraries were built with three nested multiplex PCR rounds, a slightly modified ARM-PCR procedure. Each of the first two PCR rounds ran for approximately 10 cycles and used multiplex TRBV1-TRBV30 forward primers together with a Cbeta reverse primer. TCRdb reanalyzed the raw reads on its own, using fastp at Q25 for trimming and MiXCR for clone calling, and kept in-frame beta chains. When rows share a CDR3 protein, they turn into one entry using the most common DNA and genes. The sample table holds about 310,000 distinct CDR3 sequences, of which 58% were seen once. Approximately 15% of the sample belongs to the ten largest clones.

Blood RNA was extracted from unsorted whole blood with TRIzol reagent; germline DNA came from the DNeasy Blood & Tissue kit. The specimen was peripheral blood. Receptors originate from a woman aged 25-40 years with primary liver carcinoma and hepatitis B virus infection.

This clonotype appeared a few times. DNA of the CDR3: TGTGCCAGCAGTGACTCGAGGGATACCGATGAGCAGTTCTTC. This encodes CASSDSRDTDEQFF. This chain links TRBV6-4 with TRBJ2-1; D possibly corresponds to TRBD2 (5 bases). From germline, CDR1 is MRHNA and CDR2 SNTAGT. The CDR3 runs to 14 residues. V was shortened by 0 bases and J by 8 bases, with 11 bases between the two germline ends.

This clonotype has a count of ten or more. The chain combines TRBV6-5 with TRBJ2-1; 7 bases fit TRBD2. The CDR3 is 15 amino acids. The junction had 12 bases not matched to a gene; V was cut back by 6 bases and J by 7 bases. CDR1 and CDR2 (germline): MNHEY, SVGAGI. This chain's CDR3 is CASSWGGRRSNEQFF. CDR3 DNA sequence: TGTGCCAGCAGCTGGGGGGGTCGACGGTCAAATGAGCAGTTCTTC.

This chain connects TRBV28 to TRBJ2-3, with D possibly TRBD2 on 7 matching bases. The CDR3 extends over 14 amino acids. CDR1 and CDR2 (germline): MDHEN, SYDVKM. V lost 6 bases, J lost 9 bases, and 19 bases lay in between. CDR3: CASRGVGGGPTQYF. CDR3 coding DNA: TGTGCCAGCAGGGGGGTTGGGGGGGGGCCGACGCAGTATTTT.

This chain joins TRBV12-3 or TRBV12-4 and TRBJ1-3, with 8 bases matching TRBD1. The V gene end was trimmed by 0 bases and the J gene end by 4 bases; junction bases not matched to a gene: 5. The length of the CDR3 is 16 residues. CDR3 bases: TGTGCCAGCAGTTTAGCCTCAGGGGGCGTAGGAAACACCATATATTTT. This sequence encodes CASSLASGGVGNTIYF.

This clonotype was observed a handful of times. The chain couples TRBV28 to TRBJ2-7; 10 positions agree with TRBD1. The CDR3 covers 14 residues. With V trimmed by 8 bases and J by 8 bases, 12 bases remained unmatched. Germline CDR1 reads MDHEN; CDR2 reads SYDVKM. The CDR3 sequence: CASDFGTGVHKQYF. CDR3 DNA: TGTGCCAGCGACTTCGGGACAGGGGTCCACAAGCAGTACTTC.

As concerns this clonotype: A read error may account for a junction end that differs from germline. The gene calls are TRBV11-3 and TRBJ2-1; D tentatively reads TRBD1 or TRBD2 (5 bases each). Germline V gene sequence: CDR1 SGHNT, CDR2 YENEEA. The CDR3 runs to 16 residues. The CDR3 protein is CASSQGRDPMGNGQFF. CDR3 sequence (DNA): TGTGCCAGCAGCCAGGGACGGGACCCAATGGGGAATGGGCAGTTCTTC.

As regards this clonotype: The junction differs from germline at one of its ends, possibly a read error. This chain uses TRBV4-2 with TRBJ2-7; D tentatively reads TRBD1 or TRBD2 (5 bases each). This CDR3 region has 16 residues. CDR1 is LGHNA and CDR2 is YNFKEQ in the germline V gene. The CDR3 DNA sequence: TGTGTCAGCAGCCAAGACTATTCGGGACCCGCGTACGAGCAGTACTTC. This translates into CVSSQDYSGPAYEQYF.

With respect to this clonotype: Possible read error: a much larger clone is one base away. The chain employs TRBV11-1 and TRBJ2-7; D remains unclear. This CDR3 is built from 12 residues. The germline V gene has CDR1 SGHAT and CDR2 FQDESV (reference sequence). CDR3 in amino acids: CTSSPGRYEQYF. CDR3 nucleotides: TGTACCAGCAGTCCCGGACGTTACGAGCAGTACTTC.

V is TRBV6-1 and J is TRBJ1-1; D is unresolved. CDR1 is MNHNS and CDR2 is SASEGT in the germline V gene. Trimming took off 6 bases at V and 0 bases at J, with 11 bases between the two ends. The CDR3 sequence is 14 residues long. The CDR3 sequence: CASRPQTMNTEAFF. CDR3 nucleotides: TGTGCCAGCAGGCCACAAACCATGAACACTGAAGCTTTCTTT.

As to this clonotype: This may be a read error, as it is one base from a much larger clone. The CDR3 end shows no conserved phenylalanine or tryptophan, and so a read error is likely. In DNA, the CDR3 is TGTGCCAGCAGCCCCCGGGGAGACACTGAAGCTTTCTTA. Amino acid sequence: CASSPRGDTEAFL. The chain employs TRBV6-5 and TRBJ1-1; D not certain. Trimming cost V 6 bases and J 3 bases, with 11 bases left between them. Germline V gene sequence: CDR1 MNHEY, CDR2 SVGAGI. The CDR3 totals 13 residues.

This rearrangement joins TRBV19 to TRBJ2-1; possible D gene TRBD2, 6 bases. The V and J ends lost 10 bases and 3 bases respectively, with 13 bases between them. Germline V gene sequence: CDR1 LNHDA, CDR2 SQIVND (reference sequence). There are 13 residues in the CDR3. The CDR3 DNA follows: TGTGCCACCACCCCCGGGAGCTACAATGAGCAGTTCTTC. This gives the protein CATTPGSYNEQFF. The full variable domain, rest sourced from reference TRBV19 and TRBJ2-1, is DGGITQSPKYLFRKEGQNVTLSCEQNLNHDAMYWYRQDPGQGLRLIYYSQIVNDFQKGDIAEGYSVSREKKESFPLTVTSAQKNPTAFYLCATTPGSYNEQFFGPGTRLTVL.

The chain combines TRBV6-1 with TRBJ2-2, with 12 bases aligning to TRBD2. Germline V CDR1 and CDR2: MNHNS, SASEGT. This CDR3 has 16 residues. With 4 bases clipped from V and 5 bases from J, the junction kept 5 bases outside the gene matches. The CDR3 protein is CASSGLAGVRTGELFF. For the CDR3, the DNA is TGTGCCAGCAGTGGACTAGCGGGAGTACGAACCGGGGAGCTGTTTTTT.

This CDR3 reads CASSPDTNPGELFF. The CDR3 DNA sequence: TGTGCCAGCAGTCCCGATACTAACCCCGGGGAGCTGTTTTTT. V gene TRBV5-5 combines with J gene TRBJ2-2; no clear D. V lost 5 bases and J lost 6, with 14 bases in between. CDR1 and CDR2 from the germline V gene are SGHKS and YYEKEE (reference sequence). The CDR3 has 14 amino acids.

Comment on this clonotype: Here the CDR3 omits its conserved ending phenylalanine or tryptophan, so a read error is the likely source. The chain carries TRBV6-1 and TRBJ1-1, with a weak D call TRBD1 (6 bases). V dropped 7 bases and J dropped 0 bases, with 15 bases sitting between them. This CDR3 has 15 amino acids. Germline loops: CDR1 MNHNS, CDR2 SASEGT. Written as DNA, the CDR3 is TGTGCCAGCACCCTAAGGGGGGTTATGAACACTGAAGCTTTCTAT. It encodes CASTLRGVMNTEAFY.

Points on this clonotype: Mismatch with germline at one junction end may stem from a read error. The chain employs TRBV7-7 and TRBJ2-5; D gene uncertain. The CDR3 is 13 residues long. Germline CDR1 reads SSHAT; CDR2 reads FNYEAQ (reference sequence). CDR3 sequence reads: CASSRSQRQTQYF. The CDR3 coding sequence is TGTGCTAGCAGTCGTTCACAGAGACAGACCCAGTACTTC.

In regard to this clonotype: A much larger clonotype is one base distant, so this may be a read error. CDR3 nucleotides: TGTACCAGCAGTACGCGCCACACAGATACGCAGTATTTT. It is translated as CTSSTRHTDTQYF. This chain connects TRBV12-3 or TRBV12-4 to TRBJ2-3, with D hard to call. The CDR3 covers 13 residues.

V and J are TRBV19 and TRBJ1-6; tentative D call: TRBD1 (5 bases). The CDR3 is 15 residues long. Germline CDR1 LNHDA, CDR2 SQIVND (reference sequence). V was cut by 9 bases and J by 6 bases, with 18 bases left in between. CDR3 coding DNA: TGTGCCAGCCGCCTTGGACACACTACTAATTCACCCCTCCACTTT. Translated, it gives CASRLGHTTNSPLHF. The whole variable domain, remainder taken from reference TRBV19 and TRBJ1-6, is DGGITQSPKYLFRKEGQNVTLSCEQNLNHDAMYWYRQDPGQGLRLIYYSQIVNDFQKGDIAEGYSVSREKKESFPLTVTSAQKNPTAFYLCASRLGHTTNSPLHFGNGTRLTVT.